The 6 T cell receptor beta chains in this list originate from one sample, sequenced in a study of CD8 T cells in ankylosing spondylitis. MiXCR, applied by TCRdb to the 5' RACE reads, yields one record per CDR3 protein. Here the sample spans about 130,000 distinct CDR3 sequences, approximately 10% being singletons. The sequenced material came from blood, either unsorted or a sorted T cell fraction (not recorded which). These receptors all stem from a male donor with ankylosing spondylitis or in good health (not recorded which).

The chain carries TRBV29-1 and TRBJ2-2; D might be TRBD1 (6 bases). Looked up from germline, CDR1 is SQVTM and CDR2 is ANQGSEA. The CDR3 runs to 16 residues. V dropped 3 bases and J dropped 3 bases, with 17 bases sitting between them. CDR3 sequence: CSVEDSKEGYTGELFF. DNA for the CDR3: TGCAGCGTTGAGGACAGTAAAGAGGGGTACACCGGGGAGCTGTTTTTT.

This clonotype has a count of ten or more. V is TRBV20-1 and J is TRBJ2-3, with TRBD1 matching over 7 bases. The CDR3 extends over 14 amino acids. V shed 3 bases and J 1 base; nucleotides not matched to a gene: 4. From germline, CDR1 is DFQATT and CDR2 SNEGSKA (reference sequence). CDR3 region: CSARRQGGTDTQYF. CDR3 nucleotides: TGCAGTGCTAGGCGACAGGGTGGCACAGATACGCAGTATTTT.

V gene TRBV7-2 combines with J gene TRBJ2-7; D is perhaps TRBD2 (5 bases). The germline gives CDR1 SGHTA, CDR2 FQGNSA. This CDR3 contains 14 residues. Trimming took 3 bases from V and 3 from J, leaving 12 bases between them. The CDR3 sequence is CASSFNRDNYEQYF. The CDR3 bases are TGTGCCAGCAGCTTTAACCGGGATAACTACGAGCAGTACTTC.

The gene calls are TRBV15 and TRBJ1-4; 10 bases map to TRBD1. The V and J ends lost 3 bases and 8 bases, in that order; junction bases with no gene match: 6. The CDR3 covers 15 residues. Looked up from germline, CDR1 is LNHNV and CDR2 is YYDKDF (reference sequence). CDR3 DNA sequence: TGTGCCACCAGCAGGGGGACAGGGGATTGGGAAAAACTGTTTTTT. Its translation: CATSRGTGDWEKLFF.

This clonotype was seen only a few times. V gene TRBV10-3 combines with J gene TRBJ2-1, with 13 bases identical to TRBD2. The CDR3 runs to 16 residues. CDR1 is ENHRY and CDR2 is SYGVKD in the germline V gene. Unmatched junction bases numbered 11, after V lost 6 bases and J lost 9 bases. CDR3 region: CAIRDGTSGVQGEQFF. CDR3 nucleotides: TGTGCCATCAGAGATGGGACTAGCGGGGTACAGGGTGAGCAGTTCTTC.

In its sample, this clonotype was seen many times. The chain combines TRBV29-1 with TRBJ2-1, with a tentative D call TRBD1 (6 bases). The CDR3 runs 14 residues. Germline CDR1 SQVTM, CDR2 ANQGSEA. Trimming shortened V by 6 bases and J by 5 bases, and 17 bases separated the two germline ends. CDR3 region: CSVPTGTIDNEQFF. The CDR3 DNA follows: TGCAGCGTGCCTACCGGGACAATAGACAATGAGCAGTTCTTC.